The clone carrying this T cell receptor beta chain has a handful of counts. This specimen comes from a study of cytomegalovirus exposure and HLA in healthy donors. The CDR3 consists of 14 residues. In germline, CDR1 is MNHEY, CDR2 SMNVEV (reference sequence). V was clipped by 2 bases and J by 4 bases, with 9 bases between them. The study ran its PCR with 60 Vbeta and 13 Jbeta primers. TCRdb's table, derived via immunoSEQ multiplex PCR, lists solely in-frame clones and lacks some. The sample holds 80,000 to 95,000 clones, 63% seen once. The sequenced sample was PBMCs. This TCR was sampled from a young woman in good health and CMV-seronegative. The J gene is TRBJ2-1, the V gene TRBV27, with a possible D match to TRBD2 (6 bases). Written as DNA, the CDR3 is TGTGCCAGCAGTTTAGCGGAGGGGTACAATGAGCAGTTCTTC. This gives the protein CASSLAEGYNEQFF.